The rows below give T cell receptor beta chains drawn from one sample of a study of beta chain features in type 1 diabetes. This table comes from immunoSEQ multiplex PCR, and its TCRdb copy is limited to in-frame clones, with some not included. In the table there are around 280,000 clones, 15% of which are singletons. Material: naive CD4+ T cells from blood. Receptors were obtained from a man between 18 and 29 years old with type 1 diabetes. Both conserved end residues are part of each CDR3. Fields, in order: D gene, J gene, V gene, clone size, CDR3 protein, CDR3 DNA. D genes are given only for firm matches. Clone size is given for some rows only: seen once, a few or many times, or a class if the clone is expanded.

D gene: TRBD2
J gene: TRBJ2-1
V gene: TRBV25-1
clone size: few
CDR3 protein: CASRGSGSSYNEQFF
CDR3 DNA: TGTGCCAGCAGAGGAAGCGGGAGCTCCTACAATGAGCAGTTCTTC

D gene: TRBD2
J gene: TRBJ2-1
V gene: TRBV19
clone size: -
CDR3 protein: CASSFLAGGAYNEQFF
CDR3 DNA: TGTGCCAGTAGTTTCCTAGCGGGGGGCGCCTACAATGAGCAGTTCTTC

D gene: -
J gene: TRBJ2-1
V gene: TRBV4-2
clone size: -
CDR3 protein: CASSQGGESYNEQFF
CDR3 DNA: TGTGCCAGCAGCCAAGGTGGGGAGTCCTACAATGAGCAGTTCTTC

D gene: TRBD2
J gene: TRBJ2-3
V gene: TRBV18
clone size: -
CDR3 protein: CASSSAGGGTDTQYF
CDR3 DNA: TGTGCCAGCTCATCAGCGGGGGGCGGCACAGATACGCAGTATTTT

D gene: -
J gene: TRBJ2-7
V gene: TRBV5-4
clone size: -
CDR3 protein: CASSLVGGAEQYF
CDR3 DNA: TGTGCCAGCAGCTTGGTTGGAGGGGCCGAGCAGTACTTC

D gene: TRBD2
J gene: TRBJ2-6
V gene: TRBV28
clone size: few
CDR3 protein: CASSLGGRAGANVLTF
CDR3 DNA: TGTGCCAGCAGTTTAGGCGGGAGGGCTGGGGCCAACGTCCTGACTTTC

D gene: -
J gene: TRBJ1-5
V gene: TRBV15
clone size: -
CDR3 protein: CATNRVRNQPQHF
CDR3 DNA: TGTGCCACCAACAGAGTTCGGAATCAGCCCCAGCATTTT

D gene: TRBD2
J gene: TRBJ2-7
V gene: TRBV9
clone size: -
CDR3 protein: CASSVAGTSYYEQYF
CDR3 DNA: TGTGCCAGCAGCGTAGCTGGGACTAGCTACTACGAGCAGTACTTC

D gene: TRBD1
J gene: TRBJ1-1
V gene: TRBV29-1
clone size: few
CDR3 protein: CSVAGTGSGHTEAFF
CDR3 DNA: TGCAGCGTTGCTGGGACAGGGAGTGGTCACACTGAAGCTTTCTTT

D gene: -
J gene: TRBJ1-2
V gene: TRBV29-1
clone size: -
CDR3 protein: CSVDRAGGYTF
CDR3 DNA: TGCAGCGTTGACAGGGCGGGGGGCTACACCTTC

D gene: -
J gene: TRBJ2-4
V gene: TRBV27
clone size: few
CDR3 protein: CASSRFAGAVKNIQYF
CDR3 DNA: TGTGCCAGCAGTCGCTTCGCTGGGGCTGTCAAAAACATTCAGTACTTC

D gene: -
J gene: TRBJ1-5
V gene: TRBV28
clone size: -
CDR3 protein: CASSWAGNQPQHF
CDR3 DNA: TGTGCCAGCAGCTGGGCCGGCAATCAGCCCCAGCATTTT

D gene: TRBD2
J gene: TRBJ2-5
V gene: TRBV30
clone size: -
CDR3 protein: CAWSVGSGPKETQYF
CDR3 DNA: TGTGCCTGGAGTGTGGGTAGCGGGCCTAAAGAGACCCAGTACTTC

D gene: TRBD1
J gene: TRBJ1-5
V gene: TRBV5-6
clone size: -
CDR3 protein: CASSLGSGRGRNQPQHF
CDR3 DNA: TGTGCCAGCAGCTTGGGTTCGGGCAGGGGGCGAAATCAGCCCCAGCATTTT

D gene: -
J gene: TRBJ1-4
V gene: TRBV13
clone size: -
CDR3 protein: CASSPSRGNEKLFF
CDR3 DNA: TGTGCCAGCAGCCCGAGTCGGGGGAATGAAAAACTGTTTTTT

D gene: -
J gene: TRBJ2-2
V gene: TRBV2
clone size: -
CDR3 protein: CASTEVIGANTGELFF
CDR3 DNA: TGTGCCAGCACCGAAGTAATTGGAGCGAACACCGGGGAGCTGTTTTTT

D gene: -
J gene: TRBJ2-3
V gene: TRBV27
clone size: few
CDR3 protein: CATREGGLSTDTQYF
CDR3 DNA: TGTGCCACCCGCGAAGGGGGTCTTAGCACAGATACGCAGTATTTT

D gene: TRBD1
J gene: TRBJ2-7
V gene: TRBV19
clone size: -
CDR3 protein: CASSRQGQNEQYF
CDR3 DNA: TGTGCCAGTAGCCGACAGGGTCAGAACGAGCAGTACTTC

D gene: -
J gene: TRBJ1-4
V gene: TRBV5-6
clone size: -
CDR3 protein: CASSLDSIEKLFF
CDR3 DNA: TGTGCCAGCAGCTTGGACAGTATTGAAAAACTGTTTTTT

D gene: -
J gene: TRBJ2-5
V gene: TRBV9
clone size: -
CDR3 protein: CASSVASIGETQYF
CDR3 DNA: TGTGCCAGCAGCGTAGCTTCGATCGGGGAGACCCAGTACTTC

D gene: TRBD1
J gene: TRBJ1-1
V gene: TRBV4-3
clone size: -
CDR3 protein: CASSPGRGQARTEAFF
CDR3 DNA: TGCGCCAGCAGCCCGGGCAGGGGGCAAGCCCGCACTGAAGCTTTCTTT

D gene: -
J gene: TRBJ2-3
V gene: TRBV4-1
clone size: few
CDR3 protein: CASSLPLDTQYF
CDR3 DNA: TGCGCCAGCAGCCTACCACTTGATACGCAGTATTTT

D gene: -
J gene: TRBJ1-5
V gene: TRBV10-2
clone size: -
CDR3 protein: CASTRDSNQPQHF
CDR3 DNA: TGCGCCAGCACGAGGGATAGCAATCAGCCCCAGCATTTT

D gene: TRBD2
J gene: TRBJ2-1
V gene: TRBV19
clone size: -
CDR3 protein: CASSRGLAGNEQFF
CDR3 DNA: TGTGCCAGTAGTAGGGGACTAGCGGGCAATGAGCAGTTCTTC

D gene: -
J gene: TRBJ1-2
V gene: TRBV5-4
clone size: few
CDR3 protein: CASSFDRNYGYTF
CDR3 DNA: TGTGCCAGCAGCTTCGATCGGAACTATGGCTACACCTTC

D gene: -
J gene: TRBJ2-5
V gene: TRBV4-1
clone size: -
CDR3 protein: CASSQPFTGFPETQYF
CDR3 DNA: TGCGCCAGCAGCCAACCTTTCACAGGGTTTCCCGAGACCCAGTACTTC

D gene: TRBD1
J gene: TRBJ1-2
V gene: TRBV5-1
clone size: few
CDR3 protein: CASSLATTGDGYTF
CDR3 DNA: TGCGCCAGCAGCTTGGCTACGACAGGGGATGGCTACACCTTC

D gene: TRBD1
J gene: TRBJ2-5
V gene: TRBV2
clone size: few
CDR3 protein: CASTDRVGQETQYF
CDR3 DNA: TGTGCCAGCACGGACAGGGTCGGCCAAGAGACCCAGTACTTC

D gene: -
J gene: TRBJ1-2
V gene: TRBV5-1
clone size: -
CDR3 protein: CASSSNPGDYGYTF
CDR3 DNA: TGCGCCAGCAGCTCAAACCCAGGGGACTATGGCTACACCTTC

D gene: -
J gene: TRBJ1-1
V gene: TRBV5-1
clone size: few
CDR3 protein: CASSLVLGLTEAFF
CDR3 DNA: TGCGCCAGCAGCTTGGTTCTGGGGCTGACTGAAGCTTTCTTT

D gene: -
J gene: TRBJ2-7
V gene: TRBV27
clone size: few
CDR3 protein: CASSFRAESYEQYF
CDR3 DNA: TGTGCCAGCAGTTTTCGCGCGGAATCCTACGAGCAGTACTTC

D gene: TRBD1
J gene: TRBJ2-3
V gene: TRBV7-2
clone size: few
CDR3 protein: CASSRTGTGGADTQYF
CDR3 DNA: TGTGCCAGCAGTCGGACCGGGACAGGGGGCGCAGATACGCAGTATTTT

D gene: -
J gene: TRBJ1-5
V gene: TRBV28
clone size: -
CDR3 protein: CASSLSGLSNQPQHF
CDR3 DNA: TGTGCCAGCAGTTTATCGGGGTTGAGCAATCAGCCCCAGCATTTT

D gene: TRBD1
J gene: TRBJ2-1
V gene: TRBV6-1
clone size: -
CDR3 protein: CASSALRLAGGNEQFF
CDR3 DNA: TGTGCCAGCAGTGCCTTGAGGTTGGCAGGGGGCAATGAGCAGTTCTTC

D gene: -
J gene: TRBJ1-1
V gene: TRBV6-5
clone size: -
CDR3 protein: CASSWGGRNTEAFF
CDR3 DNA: TGTGCCAGCAGTTGGGGGGGGAGGAACACTGAAGCTTTCTTT

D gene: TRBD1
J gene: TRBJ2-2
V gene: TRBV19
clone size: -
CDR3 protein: CASTPLRTGGITGELFF
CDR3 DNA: TGTGCCAGTACACCCCTAAGGACAGGGGGTATCACCGGGGAGCTGTTTTTT

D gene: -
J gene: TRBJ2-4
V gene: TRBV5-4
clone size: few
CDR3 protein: CASSLGSKNIQYF
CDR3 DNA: TGTGCCAGCAGCTTGGGCAGCAAAAACATTCAGTACTTC